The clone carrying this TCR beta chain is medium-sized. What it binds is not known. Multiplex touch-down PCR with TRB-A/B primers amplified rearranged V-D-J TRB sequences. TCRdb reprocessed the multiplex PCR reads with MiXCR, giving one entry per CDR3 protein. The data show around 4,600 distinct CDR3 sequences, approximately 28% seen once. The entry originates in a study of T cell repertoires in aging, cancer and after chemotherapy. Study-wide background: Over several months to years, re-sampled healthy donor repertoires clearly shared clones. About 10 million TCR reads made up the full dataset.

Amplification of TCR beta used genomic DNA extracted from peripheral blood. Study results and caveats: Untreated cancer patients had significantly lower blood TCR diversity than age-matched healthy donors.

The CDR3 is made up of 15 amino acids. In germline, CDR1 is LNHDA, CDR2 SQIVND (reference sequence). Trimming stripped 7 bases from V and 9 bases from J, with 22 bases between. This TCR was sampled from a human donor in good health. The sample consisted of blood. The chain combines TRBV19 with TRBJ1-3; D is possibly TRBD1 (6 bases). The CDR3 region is CASTTMDSGVGTIYF. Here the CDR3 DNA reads TGTGCCAGTACCACCATGGACAGCGGAGTGGGCACCATATATTTT.